Presented here are 30 T cell receptor beta chains from one specimen sequenced in a study of tumor and adjacent non-tumor tissue in lung cancer. The library came from three nested PCR rounds adapted from ARM-PCR protocols. TCRdb itself ran the multiplex PCR reads through MiXCR, one entry per CDR3 protein. The sample holds 120,000 to 150,000 distinct CDR3 sequences, around two thirds seen once. This sample's RNA came from whole unsorted tissue. Material for sequencing was lung tumor tissue. These receptors were obtained from a man aged 55 to 70 with small cell lung cancer.

Note on this clonotype: One end of the junction varies from germline; a read error may be responsible. The rearrangement links TRBV29-1 to TRBJ1-5; D might be TRBD1 (6 bases). This CDR3 has 18 amino acids. Germline assignment: CDR1 SQVTM and CDR2 ANQGSEA. CDR3 amino acids: CGVEVNRETVYSNQPQHF. CDR3 sequence (DNA): TGCGGCGTTGAAGTAAACAGGGAAACCGTATATAGCAATCAGCCCCAGCATTTT.

There are a few counts of this clonotype. Given a much more abundant clone one base away, this may be a read error. The chain employs TRBV11-2 and TRBJ2-1; 7 bases are shared with TRBD2. V shed 5 bases, J shed 12 bases, and the junction held 7 bases outside the gene matches. The germline V gene encodes CDR1 SGHAT and CDR2 FQNNGV. The CDR3 is 12 residues long. CDR3 sequence reads: CASSPPGGWQFF. CDR3 bases: TGTGCCAGCAGCCCCCCGGGAGGATGGCAGTTCTTC.

As regards this clonotype: No conserved phenylalanine or tryptophan is present at the end of the CDR3, so a read error is the likely explanation. V is TRBV11-2 and J is TRBJ2-4, with 7 bases that match TRBD2. J gave up 6 bases and V 3 bases, and 11 bases lay outside the gene matches. CDR3 length: 16 amino acids. CDR1 and CDR2 from the germline V gene are SGHAT and FQNNGV. The CDR3, as DNA: TGTGCCAGCAGCTTTGCGGGAGTGGGAGGGAGAAACATTCAGTACATC. Its protein product is CASSFAGVGGRNIQYI.

On this clonotype: The missing conserved phenylalanine or tryptophan at the end of this CDR3 makes a read error likely. The J gene is TRBJ1-6, the V gene TRBV10-3, with D unclear. V was trimmed by 6 bases and J by 1 base, leaving 10 bases between them. Germline V gene data show CDR1 as ENHRY and CDR2 as SYGVKD. The CDR3 runs to 15 residues. The CDR3 is CAIRKGSSYNSPLHI. CDR3 bases: TGTGCCATCAGAAAGGGATCGTCCTATAATTCACCCCTCCACATT.

In regard to this clonotype: Relative to the germline gene, one junction end is altered; a read error may explain this. J is TRBJ2-4 and V is TRBV11-1; D might be TRBD1 or TRBD2, each matching 5 bases. The CDR3 runs 19 residues. Germline lookup yields CDR1 SGHAT and CDR2 FQDESV (reference sequence). The CDR3 nucleotides read TGTGCTAGCAGCCGCTTCCCGGGACCAGCTGGACCAGCCAAAAACATTCAGTACTTC. Translated: CASSRFPGPAGPAKNIQYF.

There are many counts of this clonotype. This sequence joins TRBV12-3 or TRBV12-4 and TRBJ1-6, with D perhaps matching TRBD1 (6 bases). Trimming shortened V by 4 bases and J by 9 bases, and 13 bases separated the two germline ends. The CDR3 consists of 14 residues. CDR3 protein: CASSSVGGGSPLHF. CDR3 nucleotide sequence: TGTGCCAGCAGTTCGGTAGGGGGGGGTTCACCCCTCCACTTT.

This clonotype has only one observation. With a much larger clone just one base away, this may be a read error. The V call is TRBV20-1, the J call TRBJ2-3; no reliable D call. Germline CDR1 reads DFQATT; CDR2 reads SNEGSKA (reference sequence). The CDR3 runs 11 residues. The CDR3 reads CSADLVHTHYF. The CDR3 DNA sequence: TGCAGTGCTGACCTAGTGCATACGCACTATTTT.

Regarding this clonotype: One junction end disagrees with the germline gene, perhaps due to a read error. The chain employs TRBV11-1 and TRBJ2-1; D gene unclear. The CDR3 is 16 residues long. Germline lookup yields CDR1 SGHAT and CDR2 FQDESV (reference sequence). Here the CDR3 DNA reads TGTGCCAGCAGCTCAGCGCCGGAGAGCCAGCACAATGAGCAATTCTTC. This translates into CASSSAPESQHNEQFF.

Ten or more counts support this clonotype. J is TRBJ2-2 and V is TRBV6-1, with D unclear. Trimming pared 0 bases from V and 4 bases from J, leaving 9 bases between. Per the germline V gene, CDR1 is MNHNS and CDR2 is SASEGT. The CDR3 covers 15 residues. DNA of the CDR3: TGTGCCAGCAGTGAAGCCAGAGTTCGCACCGGGGAGCTGTTTTTT. Its protein product is CASSEARVRTGELFF.

This clonotype occurred many times. The V call is TRBV29-1, the J call TRBJ1-5, with D perhaps TRBD1 (5 bases). Germline assignment: CDR1 SQVTM and CDR2 ANQGSEA. The V end lost 6 bases, the J end lost 2 bases, and 11 bases lay between the germline ends. The CDR3 has 13 residues. Written as DNA, the CDR3 is TGCAGCGTGGCGACAGATGGCAATCAGCCCCAGCATTTT. Its translation: CSVATDGNQPQHF.

V usage is TRBV11-3 and J usage is TRBJ2-3, with unresolved D. The V gene lost 9 bases and the J gene lost 6 bases, with 16 bases spanning the gap. Germline-derived CDR1 and CDR2 are SGHNT and YENEEA. The CDR3 spans 13 residues. The CDR3 DNA reads as TGTGCCAGGAGCAAGACGCCTCAGGATACGCAGTATTTT. As protein: CARSKTPQDTQYF.

The chain carries TRBV20-1 and TRBJ2-3; D call uncertain. This CDR3 has 15 residues. Trimming took off 7 bases at V and 2 bases at J, with 19 bases between the two ends. Per the germline V gene, CDR1 is DFQATT and CDR2 is SNEGSKA (reference sequence). The CDR3 DNA reads TGCAGTGTCGGTGTGGCTGCCGCTACCACAGATACGCAGTATTTT. Translated, it gives CSVGVAAATTDTQYF.

This chain connects TRBV20-1 to TRBJ1-4; D might be TRBD1 (5 bases). V was cut by 2 bases and J by 11 bases, with 18 bases left in between. Germline V CDR1 and CDR2: DFQATT, SNEGSKA (reference sequence). The CDR3 extends over 14 amino acids. The CDR3 DNA sequence: TGCAGTGCTAGATATCAAGCAGGGAAGGGGAAACTGTTTTTT. This codes for CSARYQAGKGKLFF.

Regarding this clonotype: A much more abundant neighbour one base away suggests this may be a read error. The V gene is TRBV28, the J gene TRBJ2-5; maybe TRBD2 (6 bases). The CDR3 has 13 residues. Looked up from germline, CDR1 is MDHEN and CDR2 is SYDVKM. CDR3 residues: CVSSAPSQETHYF. CDR3 bases: TGTGTATCTAGCGCCCCTAGTCAAGAGACCCATTACTTC.

With respect to this clonotype: Because the CDR3 is missing its conserved closing phenylalanine or tryptophan, this is likely a read error. The genes are TRBV6-2 or TRBV6-3 and TRBJ1-1; TRBD1 matches 10 bases. The CDR3 runs to 15 residues. The ends lost 4 bases at V and 8 bases at J; junction bases unmatched: 10. CDR1 is MNHEY, CDR2 SVGEGT, per germline. CDR3 sequence: CASSSLGQGKGEAFV. In nucleotides, the CDR3 is TGTGCCAGCAGTTCCTTGGGACAGGGGAAGGGGGAAGCTTTCGTT.

Of note for this clonotype: A much larger clone sits a single nucleotide away, making a read error possible. The V call is TRBV7-9, the J call TRBJ1-2, with no clear D. Germline CDR1 reads SEHNR; CDR2 reads FQNEAQ (reference sequence). The CDR3 runs to 14 residues. CDR3: CANSLDEGVYGYTF. CDR3 coding DNA: TGTGCCAACAGCTTAGACGAGGGAGTCTATGGCTACACCTTC.

Concerning this clonotype: Given a much more abundant clone one base away, this may be a read error. This rearrangement joins TRBV20-1 to TRBJ2-1; D possibly corresponds to TRBD2 (5 bases). CDR3 length equals 16 residues. CDR1 and CDR2 from the germline V gene are DFQATT and SNEGSKA (reference sequence). The CDR3 coding sequence is TGCAGTGTTAGAGGCCGATTGGTGGGAGAATACAATGAGCAGTTCTTC. This encodes CSVRGRLVGEYNEQFF.

This chain joins TRBV14 and TRBJ2-4; D is unclear. Trimming stripped 3 bases from V and 7 bases from J, with 22 bases between. Germline-derived CDR1 and CDR2 are SGHDN and FVKESK. This CDR3 is built from 17 residues. DNA for the CDR3: TGTGCCAGCAGCCAGGAGTTACTGGGCGACGAAGTGAACATTCAGTACTTC. It encodes CASSQELLGDEVNIQYF.

V usage is TRBV21-1 and J usage is TRBJ2-3; the table calls TRBD1, which could not be checked here. TRBV21-1 is described as a pseudogene. The CDR3 has 16 amino acids. The CDR3 sequence: CASSKAWGGHTDTQYF. CDR3 nucleotide sequence: TGTGCCAGCAGCAAAGCGTGGGGCGGACACACAGATACGCAGTATTTT.

Comments on this clonotype: The conserved closing phenylalanine or tryptophan is absent in this CDR3, likely reflecting a read error. The chain recombines TRBV11-2 with TRBJ2-3; no definite D call. Germline V gives CDR1 SGHAT, CDR2 FQNNGV. There are 13 residues in the CDR3. The CDR3 nucleotides read TGTGCCGGCAGCCAAGGCGGCACAGATACGCAGTATTCT. The encoded protein is CAGSQGGTDTQYS.

As regards this clonotype: It is likely a read error, because the conserved phenylalanine at the end of the CDR3 is missing. The chain links TRBV5-4 to TRBJ2-5; D not certain. The CDR3 is 13 residues long. Germline CDR1 is SGHNT and CDR2 is YYREEE (reference sequence). V was shortened by 3 bases and J by 2 bases, with 8 bases between the two germline ends. The CDR3 nucleotides read TGTGCCAGCAGCTATGGAGAGCAAGAGACCCAGTACATC. This gives the protein CASSYGEQETQYI.

The chain uses TRBV6-2 or TRBV6-3 and TRBJ2-5, with TRBD2 matching over 8 bases. Unmatched junction bases numbered 9, after V lost 4 bases and J lost 2 bases. Germline loops: CDR1 MNHEY, CDR2 SVGEGT. The CDR3 is 16 residues long. CDR3 sequence (DNA): TGTGCCAGCAGTTCGGCTAGCGGGCCCCTTCAAGAGACCCAGTACTTC. This translates into CASSSASGPLQETQYF.

The rearrangement joins TRBV20-1 to TRBJ2-1, with 9 bases aligning to TRBD2. The CDR3 runs to 15 residues. The J segment lost 9 bases and the V segment lost 0 bases, leaving 9 bases of the junction unmatched. Germline assignment: CDR1 DFQATT and CDR2 SNEGSKA (reference sequence). The CDR3 nucleotides are TGCAGTGCTAGAGATCTCGCGGGAGGGCCGATTGAGCAGTTCTTC. Translation gives CSARDLAGGPIEQFF.

This clonotype has more than one count but fewer than ten. The chain joins TRBV5-6 to TRBJ1-2; no reliable D call. V dropped 6 bases and J dropped 4 bases, with 13 bases sitting between them. In germline, CDR1 is SGHDT, CDR2 YYEEEE. The CDR3 is 13 residues long. This CDR3 is CASTAGSGYGYTF. The CDR3 nucleotides read TGTGCCAGCACCGCCGGGTCGGGCTATGGCTACACCTTC. The variable domain in full, completed from reference TRBV5-6 and TRBJ1-2, reads DAGVTQSPTHLIKTRGQQVTLRCSPKSGHDTVSWYQQALGQGPQFIFQYYEEEERQRGNFPDRFSGHQFPNYSSELNVNALLLGDSALYLCASTAGSGYGYTFGSGTRLTVV.

On this clonotype: Here the CDR3 omits its conserved ending phenylalanine or tryptophan, so a read error is the likely source. This chain connects TRBV5-6 to TRBJ2-7; D not resolved. CDR1 is SGHDT, CDR2 YYEEEE, per germline. This CDR3 region has 14 residues. With 4 bases removed from V and 3 bases from J, the gap between germline ends came to 14 bases. The CDR3 here is CASSHMGYLYEQYI. The CDR3 region has the DNA TGTGCCAGCAGCCACATGGGCTACCTCTACGAGCAGTACATC.

V gene TRBV4-1 combines with J gene TRBJ2-5, with TRBD2 identical over 13 bases. CDR1 MGHRA and CDR2 YSYEKL come from the germline V gene. This CDR3 contains 17 residues. Trimming cost V 4 bases and J 4 bases; bases outside gene matches: 9. The CDR3 bases are TGCGCCAGCAGCCGCCAGAGGGGACTAGCGGGAAGAGAGACCCAGTACTTC. Translation: CASSRQRGLAGRETQYF.

As regards this clonotype: At one boundary the junction diverges from the germline segment, which might be a read error. V and J are TRBV30 and TRBJ2-1; D is ambiguous. This CDR3 has 13 residues. The V gene's germline CDR1 is GTSNPN and CDR2 SVGIG (reference sequence). The DNA for the CDR3 is TGTGCCTGGAATTATGTAAGGACCGCCGAGCACTTCTTC. It encodes CAWNYVRTAEHFF.

In the case of this clonotype: This may be a read error: a much more frequent sequence differs by one nucleotide. The chain is built from TRBV20-1 and TRBJ2-1, with TRBD2 matching 7 bases. This CDR3 has 14 amino acids. The germline V gene has CDR1 DFQATT and CDR2 SNEGSKA (reference sequence). V gave up 6 bases and J gave up 7 bases; unmatched junction bases: 12. The CDR3 DNA reads as TGCAGTGCCAAGTCTGCGGGAGTTTCGAATGAGCAGTTCTTC. Encoded protein: CSAKSAGVSNEQFF.

Notes on this clonotype: A single base separates this from a much larger clone, so it may be a read error. This rearrangement joins TRBV20-1 to TRBJ1-1; D is possibly TRBD1 (6 bases). Germline V lookup: CDR1 DFQATT, CDR2 SNEGSKA (reference sequence). The CDR3 spans 12 residues. Deletions cut 7 bases from V and 1 base from J, with 10 bases between. The CDR3 nucleotides read TGCAGTGTAGGGGGGGAGAACACTGAAGCTTTCTTT. This gives the protein CSVGGENTEAFF.

Many counts were recorded for this clonotype. This chain uses TRBV29-1 with TRBJ2-5, with D maybe TRBD1 (6 bases). V lost 5 bases to trimming and J lost 2 bases, with 15 bases between them. This CDR3 is 14 amino acids long. Germline V lookup: CDR1 SQVTM, CDR2 ANQGSEA. As DNA, the CDR3 is TGCAGCGTTTATAGCCTCGACAGGCAAGAGACCCAGTACTTC. It translates to CSVYSLDRQETQYF.